A selection of T cell receptor beta chains follows, all from one sample in a study of neurological immune-mediated disorders. Each CDR3 protein is one row after TCRdb ran MiXCR on the 5' RACE reads. The sample has about 62,000 distinct CDR3 sequences; under 5.5% are singletons. The specimen was PBMCs. These receptors came from a woman in her forties or fifties with multiple sclerosis. Both conserved end residues are part of each CDR3. Fields, in order: J gene, clone size, D gene, V gene, CDR3 length, CDR3 DNA, CDR3 protein. D genes are given only for firm matches. Rows give clone size only sometimes, using once, few, many, or a class for an expanded clone.

>TRBJ2-3|many|NA|TRBV29-1|14
TGCAGCGTTGAGTCGTCCAGGGAGCTCGATACGCAGTATTTT
CSVESSRELDTQYF
>TRBJ2-1|many|NA|TRBV29-1|12
TGCAGCGTTGGGGGGCAGGGCAATGAGCAGTTCTTC
CSVGGQGNEQFF
>TRBJ2-1|many|TRBD1|TRBV7-9|15
TGTGCCAGCAGCGTCCGGGACAGCTCCTACAATGAGCAGTTCTTC
CASSVRDSSYNEQFF
>TRBJ1-6|many|NA|TRBV2|14
TGTGCCACCCAAGGAGGCTACAACGATTCACCCCTCCACTTT
CATQGGYNDSPLHF
>TRBJ1-3|many|NA|TRBV5-1|14
TGCGCCAGCAGCCTCGACTACTCTGGAAACACCATATATTTT
CASSLDYSGNTIYF
>TRBJ1-5|once|NA|TRBV20-1|12
TGCAGTGCTAAAAGGGGAGTGTTGCCCCAGAATTTT
CSAKRGVLPQNF
>TRBJ2-7|many|TRBD1|TRBV9|14
TGTGCCAGCAGCCCCCGACAGGGAGCCTACGAGCAGTACTTC
CASSPRQGAYEQYF
>TRBJ1-2|many|NA|TRBV5-5|16
TGTGCCAGCAGCTTGGCTCCCCCTGCGGGACTAGGGGGCTACACCTTC
CASSLAPPAGLGGYTF
>TRBJ2-2|many|TRBD1|TRBV7-6|16
TGTGCCAGCAGCTTGGGGACAGGGGCGTCCCACGGGGAGCTGTTTTTT
CASSLGTGASHGELFF
>TRBJ2-7|many|NA|TRBV20-1|12
TGCAGTGCTAGCACCAGGAGGGACGAGCAGTACTTC
CSASTRRDEQYF
>TRBJ2-5|few|NA|TRBV5-1|13
TGCGCCAGCAGCTTGTCTACCCAAGAGACCCAGTACTTC
CASSLSTQETQYF
>TRBJ1-3|many|NA|TRBV5-6|14
TGTGCCAGCAGCTTAGGAGGGGCTGGAAACACCATATATTTT
CASSLGGAGNTIYF
>TRBJ2-4|many|NA|TRBV29-1|13
TGCAGCGGGGGGAACGGGCTTTCAGACATTCAGTACTTC
CSGGNGLSDIQYF
>TRBJ1-2|many|NA|TRBV5-5|13
TGTGCCAGCAGCTTAGATTATAACTATGGCTACACCTTC
CASSLDYNYGYTF
>TRBJ1-1|many|NA|TRBV29-1|13
TGCAGCGTTGAACGTACCATGAACACTGAAGCTTTCTTT
CSVERTMNTEAFF
>TRBJ2-5|many|NA|TRBV9|15
TGTGCCAGCAGCATTCGGGCGCAACCAGAAGAGACCCAGTACTTC
CASSIRAQPEETQYF
>TRBJ1-1|many|TRBD1|TRBV9|15
TGTGCCAGCAGCGTAGGGGGACAGGGTCGGACTGAAGCTTTCTTT
CASSVGGQGRTEAFF
>TRBJ1-5|many|TRBD1|TRBV7-2|15
TGTGCCAGCAGCCCGAACAGGGGGAGCAATCAGCCCCAGCATTTT
CASSPNRGSNQPQHF
>TRBJ2-1|many|NA|TRBV6-6|10
TGTGCCAGCAGTTACTCGAAAAAGTTCTTC
CASSYSKKFF
>TRBJ2-2|medium-sized|NA|TRBV3-2|12
TGTGCCAGCAGCCAAGTCTCTTTTGAGCTGTTTTTT
CASSQVSFELFF
>TRBJ2-5|many|NA|TRBV6-5|13
TGTGCCAGCAGTTTTGACAGGCAAGAGACCCAGTACTTC
CASSFDRQETQYF
>TRBJ2-3|many|NA|TRBV4-3|13
TGCGCCAGCAGCCAAGTATCAGAGGATACGCAGTATTTT
CASSQVSEDTQYF
>TRBJ1-1|many|NA|TRBV5-1|13
TGCGCCAGCAGCTTAGGTGGTCGAACTGAAGCTTTCTTT
CASSLGGRTEAFF
>TRBJ2-2|many|NA|TRBV7-2|14
TGTGCCAGCAGCTTAGTACTAGACACCGGGGAGCTGTTTTTT
CASSLVLDTGELFF
>TRBJ1-5|many|NA|TRBV10-3|12
TGTGCCATCGGCGGGTCGGAGGGGCCCCAGCATTTT
CAIGGSEGPQHF
>TRBJ2-5|NA|NA|TRBV2|13
TGTGCCAGCACCGGGGAAGGACAAGAGACCCAGTACTTC
CASTGEGQETQYF
>TRBJ2-5|many|NA|TRBV5-5|12
TGTGCCAGCAGCCTAGGGGTGGAGACCCAGTACTTC
CASSLGVETQYF
>TRBJ2-1|many|NA|TRBV5-1|14
TGCGCCAGCAGCTTGGCCAGTGAGGACAATGAGCAGTTCTTC
CASSLASEDNEQFF
>TRBJ2-3|many|NA|TRBV9|13
TGTGCCAGCAGCGTAAACCAGGAAGATACGCAGTATTTT
CASSVNQEDTQYF
>TRBJ2-1|many|TRBD1|TRBV28|16
TGTGCCAGCAGTTTCCGTTCCGGGACAGGGATGAATGAGCAGTTCTTC
CASSFRSGTGMNEQFF
>TRBJ2-5|many|TRBD1|TRBV28|14
TGTGCCAGCAGTTTAAGGGGGCGTCAAGAGACCCAGTACTTC
CASSLRGRQETQYF
>TRBJ2-7|many|TRBD1|TRBV7-2|15
TGTGCCAGCAGCTTAAGGACAGGGGGGACCTACGAGCAGTACTTC
CASSLRTGGTYEQYF
>TRBJ2-1|many|NA|TRBV5-1|13
TGCGCCAGCAGCTTGCCCCCGTACAATGAGCAGTTCTTC
CASSLPPYNEQFF
>TRBJ2-2|many|TRBD1|TRBV6-2/TRBV6-3|17
TGTGCCAGCACTGCACTCCCGGGACAGCGAAACACCGGGGAGCTGTTTTTT
CASTALPGQRNTGELFF
>TRBJ1-6|many|TRBD1|TRBV10-2|17
TGCGCCAGCAGTAAGTCGACGGGTACAGGGGTTAATTCACCCCTCCACTTT
CASSKSTGTGVNSPLHF
>TRBJ2-7|many|TRBD1|TRBV3-1|14
TGTGCCAGCAGCCTTGGACAGGGGTGGTACGAGCAGTACTTC
CASSLGQGWYEQYF
>TRBJ2-1|many|NA|TRBV5-1|15
TGCGCCAGCGCCCCTATACCTTTCTCCTACAATGAGCAGTTCTTC
CASAPIPFSYNEQFF
>TRBJ2-5|many|NA|TRBV6-5|14
TGTGCCAGCAGTGGAGGGGCCGAGGTGGAGACCCAGTACTTC
CASSGGAEVETQYF
>TRBJ1-1|many|NA|TRBV5-1|16
TGCGCCAGCAAAACAACGGGGTACCCTTTTGGCACTGAAGCTTTCTTT
CASKTTGYPFGTEAFF
>TRBJ2-7|few|NA|TRBV4-3|15
TGCGCCAGCAGCCAAGAGAGGTCAGGGGCCTACGAGCAGTACTTC
CASSQERSGAYEQYF
>TRBJ2-5|many|NA|TRBV5-1|15
TGCGCCAGCAGCTTGCGAGGGGTAGGGCAAGAGACCCAGTACTTC
CASSLRGVGQETQYF
>TRBJ1-1|NA|NA|TRBV12-3/TRBV12-4|13
TGTGCCAGCAGGCAGAGGGGGGGCACTGAAGCTTTCTTT
CASRQRGGTEAFF
>TRBJ1-1|many|TRBD1|TRBV3-1|15
TGTGCCAGCAGCCGCCGGGACAGGGAGAACACTGAAGCTTTCTTT
CASSRRDRENTEAFF
>TRBJ1-5|few|NA|TRBV6-5|14
TGTGCCAGCAGTTACGGTAAGGGTGGTCAGCCCCAGCATTTT
CASSYGKGGQPQHF
>TRBJ2-2|few|NA|TRBV9|15
TGTGCCAGCAGCTCCCCGCGGGGGCACACCGGGGAGCTGTTTTTT
CASSSPRGHTGELFF
>TRBJ1-2|many|NA|TRBV11-2|14
TGTGCCAGCAGCTCGACGCGGGTGGGCTATGGCTACACCTTC
CASSSTRVGYGYTF
>TRBJ1-5|NA|NA|TRBV20-1|16
TGCAGTGCTATTTTTGTCGGGGAAGATAGCAATCAGCCCCAGAATTTT
CSAIFVGEDSNQPQNF
>TRBJ1-2|many|NA|TRBV6-2/TRBV6-3|12
TGTGCCAGCAGTCTTAGGCGCTATGGCTACACCTTC
CASSLRRYGYTF
>TRBJ2-7|many|NA|TRBV29-1|13
TGCAGCGCCCGGGACGGGAGCTCCTACGAGCAGTACTTC
CSARDGSSYEQYF
>TRBJ1-6|many|TRBD1|TRBV7-3|15
TGTGCCAGCAGCGCAGACAGGGCTGAAAATTCACCCCTCCACTTT
CASSADRAENSPLHF
>TRBJ2-6|many|TRBD1|TRBV20-1|16
TGCAGTGTTCCGGGACAGGGGGCCTCTGGGGCCAACGTCCTGACTTTC
CSVPGQGASGANVLTF
>TRBJ1-4|many|NA|TRBV10-3|16
TGTGCCATCAGTGACCCACTTGTCTCTGAGAGTGAAAAACTGTTTTTT
CAISDPLVSESEKLFF
>TRBJ2-2|many|TRBD2|TRBV20-1|16
TGCAGTGCTACCTCAACTAGCGGGGTGAACACCGGGGAGCTGTTTTTT
CSATSTSGVNTGELFF
>TRBJ2-3|many|TRBD1|TRBV7-2|15
TGTGCCAGCAGCCCAGAGGGACAGGGAGGGGATACGCAGTATTTT
CASSPEGQGGDTQYF
>TRBJ1-3|many|NA|TRBV20-1|14
TGCAGTGCAAATGCGAGGGATCAGGGAAACACCATATATTTT
CSANARDQGNTIYF
>TRBJ2-5|many|TRBD2|TRBV4-2|18
TGTGCCAGCAGCCTCTTGCCAACTAGCGGGGGGGCCTCAGAGACCCAGTACTTC
CASSLLPTSGGASETQYF